This TCR beta chain originates from a study of blood T cell repertoires in COVID-19. Background on the study: Acute and convalescent COVID-19 specimens originated in the United States, Italy and Spain.

Source study methods: Reference gene primer amplification gave estimated nucleated cell counts. This table comes from immunoSEQ multiplex PCR, and its TCRdb copy is limited to in-frame clones, with some not included. The D gene and trimming were derived from the DNA, and the V and J assignments and clone size from that table. The repertoire holds almost 350,000 clones, about nine tenths seen once, with just under 4% in the top ten. Trimming removed 3 bases from V and 10 bases from J; junction bases left unmatched: 8. The V gene's germline CDR1 is MGHDK and CDR2 SYGVNS. This CDR3 spans 13 amino acids.

This TCR was recovered from a woman aged 55-70 years with COVID-19, enrolled during active disease. The sequencing input was peripheral blood. V gene TRBV25-1 combines with J gene TRBJ1-2; TRBD1 aligns across 7 bases. CDR3 sequence (DNA): TGTGCCAGCAGTGAGGGGGGACAGAAGGCCTACACCTTC. This encodes CASSEGGQKAYTF.